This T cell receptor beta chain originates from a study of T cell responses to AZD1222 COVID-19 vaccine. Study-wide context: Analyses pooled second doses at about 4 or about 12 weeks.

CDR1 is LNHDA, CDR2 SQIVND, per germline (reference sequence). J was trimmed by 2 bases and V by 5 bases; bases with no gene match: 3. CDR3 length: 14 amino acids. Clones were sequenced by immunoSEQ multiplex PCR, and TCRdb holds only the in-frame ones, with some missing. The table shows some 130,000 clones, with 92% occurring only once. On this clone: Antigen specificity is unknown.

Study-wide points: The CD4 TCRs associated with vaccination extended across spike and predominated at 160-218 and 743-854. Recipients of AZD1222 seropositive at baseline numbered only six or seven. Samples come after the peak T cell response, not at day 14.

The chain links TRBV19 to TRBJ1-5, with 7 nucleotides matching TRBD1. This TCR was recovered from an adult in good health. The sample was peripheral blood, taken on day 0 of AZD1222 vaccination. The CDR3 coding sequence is TGTGCCAGTAGTCCAACAGGGGGCAATCAGCCCCAGCATTTT. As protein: CASSPTGGNQPQHF.